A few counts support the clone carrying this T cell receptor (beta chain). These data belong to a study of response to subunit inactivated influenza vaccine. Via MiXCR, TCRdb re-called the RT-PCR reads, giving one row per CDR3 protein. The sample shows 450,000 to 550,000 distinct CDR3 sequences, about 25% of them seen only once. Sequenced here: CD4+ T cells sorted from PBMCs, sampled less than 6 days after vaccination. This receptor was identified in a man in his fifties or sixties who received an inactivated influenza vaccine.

CDR3 loop: CASSLILGHQPQHF. In DNA, the CDR3 is TGTGCCAGCAGCTTAATCTTGGGTCATCAGCCCCAGCATTTT. The chain employs TRBV7-8 and TRBJ1-5; D call uncertain. CDR1 and CDR2 (germline): SGHVS, FQNEAQ. The V end was cut by 2 bases, the J end by 5 bases, with 10 bases between. This CDR3 spans 14 amino acids.